The text below deals with one TCR beta chain. In the study's own analysis: Reference gene primer amplification gave estimated nucleated cell counts. This table comes from immunoSEQ multiplex PCR, and its TCRdb copy is limited to in-frame clones, with some not included. Clonal size and the V and J genes are those of that table, whereas D and trimming came from the DNA. The sample includes 43,000 or so clones, over 75% of them seen just once. This sample was taken from a study of blood T cell repertoires in COVID-19. For the study at large: The origin of the acute and convalescent COVID-19 samples was the United States, Italy and Spain. PBMCs, B-cell-depleted T cells, or T cells were the source of the cDNA or gDNA that made up the material.

Germline V gene sequence: CDR1 LGHNA, CDR2 YNFKEQ. V gave up 4 bases and J gave up 8 bases; unmatched junction bases: 15. The CDR3 is 16 amino acids. The specimen was peripheral blood. This TCR came from a woman between 55 and 75 years old with acute or convalescent COVID-19. The genes are TRBV4-2 and TRBJ2-7, with 9 bases that match TRBD2. The chain's CDR3 is CASSRESVTSGYKQYF. CDR3 sequence (DNA): TGTGCCAGCAGCCGGGAGTCTGTGACTAGCGGTTACAAGCAGTACTTC.